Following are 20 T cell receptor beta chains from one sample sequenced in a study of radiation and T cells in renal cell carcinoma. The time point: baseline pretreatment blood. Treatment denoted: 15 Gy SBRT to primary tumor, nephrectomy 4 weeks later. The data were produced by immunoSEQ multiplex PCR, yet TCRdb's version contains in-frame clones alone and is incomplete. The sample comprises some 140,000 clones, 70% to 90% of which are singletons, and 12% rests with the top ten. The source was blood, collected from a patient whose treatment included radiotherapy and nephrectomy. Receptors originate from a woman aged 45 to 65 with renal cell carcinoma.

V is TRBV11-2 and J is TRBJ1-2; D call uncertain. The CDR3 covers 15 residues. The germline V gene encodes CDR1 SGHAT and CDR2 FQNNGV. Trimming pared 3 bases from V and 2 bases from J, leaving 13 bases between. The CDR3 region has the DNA TGTGCCAGCAGCTTCGGCCGGGCAGAGAACTATGGCTACACCTTC. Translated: CASSFGRAENYGYTF.

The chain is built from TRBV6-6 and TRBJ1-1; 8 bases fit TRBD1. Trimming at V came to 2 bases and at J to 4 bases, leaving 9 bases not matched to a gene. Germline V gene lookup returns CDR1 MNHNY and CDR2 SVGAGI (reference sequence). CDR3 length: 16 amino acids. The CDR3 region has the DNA TGTGCCAGCAGTTACGTCCAGGGGGCTCGGGGCACTGAAGCTTTCTTT. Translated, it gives CASSYVQGARGTEAFF.

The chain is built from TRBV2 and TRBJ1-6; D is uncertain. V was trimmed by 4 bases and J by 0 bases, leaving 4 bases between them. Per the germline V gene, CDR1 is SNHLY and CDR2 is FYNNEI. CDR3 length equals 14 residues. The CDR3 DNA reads TGTGCCAGCAGTGGGGGCTCCTATAATTCACCCCTCCACTTT. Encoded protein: CASSGGSYNSPLHF.

The CDR3, as DNA: TGCAGCGTCACCGCAGACAGGGAGGTTGGCTACACCTTC. The encoded protein is CSVTADREVGYTF. The V and J genes are TRBV29-1 and TRBJ1-2, with 7 positions matching TRBD1. The CDR3 is 13 amino acids. The germline gives CDR1 SQVTM, CDR2 ANQGSEA. V dropped 6 bases and J dropped 7; count of bases not matched to a gene: 11.

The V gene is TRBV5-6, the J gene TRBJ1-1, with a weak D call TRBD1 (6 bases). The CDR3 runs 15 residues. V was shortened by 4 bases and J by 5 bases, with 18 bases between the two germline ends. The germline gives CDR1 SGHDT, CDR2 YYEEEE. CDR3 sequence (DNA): TGTGCCAGCAGCCCCGTCCACAGGGAGGGAACTGAAGCTTTCTTT. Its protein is CASSPVHREGTEAFF.

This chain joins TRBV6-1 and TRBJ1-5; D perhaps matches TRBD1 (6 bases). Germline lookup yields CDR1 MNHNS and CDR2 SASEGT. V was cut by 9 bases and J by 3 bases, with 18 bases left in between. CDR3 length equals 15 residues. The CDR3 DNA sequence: TGTGCCAGTCACAGGTCGGGGGCGGACAATCAGCCCCAGCATTTT. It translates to CASHRSGADNQPQHF.

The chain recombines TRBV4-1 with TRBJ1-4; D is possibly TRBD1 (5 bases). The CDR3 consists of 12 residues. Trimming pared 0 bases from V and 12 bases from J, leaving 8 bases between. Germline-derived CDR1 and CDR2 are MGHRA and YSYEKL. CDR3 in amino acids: CASSQDIGELFF. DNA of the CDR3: TGCGCCAGCAGCCAAGATATAGGGGAACTGTTTTTT.

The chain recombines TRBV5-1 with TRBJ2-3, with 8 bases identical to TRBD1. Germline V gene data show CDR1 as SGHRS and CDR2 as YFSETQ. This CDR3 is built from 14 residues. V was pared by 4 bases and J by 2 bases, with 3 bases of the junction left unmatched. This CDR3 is CASSRTGNTDTQYF. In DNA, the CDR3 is TGCGCCAGCAGCCGGACAGGGAACACAGATACGCAGTATTTT.

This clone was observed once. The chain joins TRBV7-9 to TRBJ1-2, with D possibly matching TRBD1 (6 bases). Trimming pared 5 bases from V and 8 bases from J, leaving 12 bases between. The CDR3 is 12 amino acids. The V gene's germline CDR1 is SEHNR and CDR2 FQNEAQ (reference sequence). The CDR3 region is CASSRDTSGYTF. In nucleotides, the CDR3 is TGTGCCAGCAGCCGGGACACCTCGGGCTACACCTTC. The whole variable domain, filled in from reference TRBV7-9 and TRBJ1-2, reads DTGVSQNPRHKITKRGQNVTFRCDPISEHNRLYWYRQTLGQGPEFLTYFQNEAQLEKSRLLSDRFSAERPKGSFSTLEIQRTEQGDSAMYLCASSRDTSGYTFGSGTRLTVV.

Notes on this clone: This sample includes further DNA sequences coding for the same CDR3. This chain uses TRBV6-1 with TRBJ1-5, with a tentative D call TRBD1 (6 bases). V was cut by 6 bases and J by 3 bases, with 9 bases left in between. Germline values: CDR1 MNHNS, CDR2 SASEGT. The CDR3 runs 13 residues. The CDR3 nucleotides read TGTGCCAGCAGCGGACAGCTCAATCAGCCCCAGCATTTT. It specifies CASSGQLNQPQHF.

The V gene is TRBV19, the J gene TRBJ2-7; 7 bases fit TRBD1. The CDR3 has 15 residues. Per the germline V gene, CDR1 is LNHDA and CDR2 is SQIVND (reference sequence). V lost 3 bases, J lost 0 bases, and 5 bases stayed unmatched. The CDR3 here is CASSIGTDSSYEQYF. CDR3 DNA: TGTGCCAGTAGTATTGGGACAGACAGCTCCTACGAGCAGTACTTC. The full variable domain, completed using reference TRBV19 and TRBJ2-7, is DGGITQSPKYLFRKEGQNVTLSCEQNLNHDAMYWYRQDPGQGLRLIYYSQIVNDFQKGDIAEGYSVSREKKESFPLTVTSAQKNPTAFYLCASSIGTDSSYEQYFGPGTRLTVT.

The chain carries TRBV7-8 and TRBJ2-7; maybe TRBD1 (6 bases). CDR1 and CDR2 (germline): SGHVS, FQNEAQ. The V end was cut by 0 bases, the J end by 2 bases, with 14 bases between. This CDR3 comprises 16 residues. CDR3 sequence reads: CASSLASGVGPYEQYF. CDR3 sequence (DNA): TGTGCCAGCAGCTTAGCGTCAGGGGTCGGGCCCTACGAGCAGTACTTC.

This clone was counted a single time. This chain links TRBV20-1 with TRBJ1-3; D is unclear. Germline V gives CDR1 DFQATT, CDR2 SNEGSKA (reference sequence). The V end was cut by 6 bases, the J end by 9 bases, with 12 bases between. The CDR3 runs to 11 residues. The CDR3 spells CSAVFLGTIYF. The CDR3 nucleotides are TGCAGTGCCGTTTTTTTGGGCACCATATATTTT.

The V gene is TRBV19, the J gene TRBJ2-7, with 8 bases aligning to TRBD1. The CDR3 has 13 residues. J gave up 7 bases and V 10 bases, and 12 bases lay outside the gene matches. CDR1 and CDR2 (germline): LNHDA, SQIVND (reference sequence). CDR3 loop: CAISRGQGREQYF. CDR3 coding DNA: TGTGCCATATCACGCGGACAGGGAAGGGAGCAGTACTTC.

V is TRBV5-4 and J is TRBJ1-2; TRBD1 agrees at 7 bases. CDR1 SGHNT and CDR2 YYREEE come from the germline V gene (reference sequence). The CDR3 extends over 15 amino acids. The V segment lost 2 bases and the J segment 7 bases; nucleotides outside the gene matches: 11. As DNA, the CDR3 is TGTGCCAGCAGCTTAAGGCAGGGGGAAACGTTTGGCTACACCTTC. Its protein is CASSLRQGETFGYTF.

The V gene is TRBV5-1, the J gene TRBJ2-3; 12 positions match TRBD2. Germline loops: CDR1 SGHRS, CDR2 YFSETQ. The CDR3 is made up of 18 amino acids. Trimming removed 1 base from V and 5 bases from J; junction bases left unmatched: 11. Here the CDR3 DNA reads TGCGCCAGCAGCTTGTTGCCCACTAGCGGGGGGTTGGTAGATACGCAGTATTTT. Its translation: CASSLLPTSGGLVDTQYF.

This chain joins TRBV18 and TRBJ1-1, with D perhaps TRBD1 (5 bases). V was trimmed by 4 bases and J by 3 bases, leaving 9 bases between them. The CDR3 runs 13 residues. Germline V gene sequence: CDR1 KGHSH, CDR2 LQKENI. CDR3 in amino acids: CASSHDSDTEAFF. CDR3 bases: TGTGCCAGCTCACACGACAGTGACACTGAAGCTTTCTTT.

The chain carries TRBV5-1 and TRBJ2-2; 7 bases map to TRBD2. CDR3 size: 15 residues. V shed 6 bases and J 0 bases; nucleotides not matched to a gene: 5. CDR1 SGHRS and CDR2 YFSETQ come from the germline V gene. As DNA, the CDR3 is TGCGCCAGCAAGGCGGGGGACCCGAACACCGGGGAGCTGTTTTTT. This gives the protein CASKAGDPNTGELFF.

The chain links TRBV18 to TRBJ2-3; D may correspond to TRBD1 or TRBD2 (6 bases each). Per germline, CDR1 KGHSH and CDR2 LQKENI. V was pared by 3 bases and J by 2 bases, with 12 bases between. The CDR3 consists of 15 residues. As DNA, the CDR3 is TGTGCCAGCTCACCGATAGGGGGGCACACAGATACGCAGTATTTT. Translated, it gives CASSPIGGHTDTQYF.

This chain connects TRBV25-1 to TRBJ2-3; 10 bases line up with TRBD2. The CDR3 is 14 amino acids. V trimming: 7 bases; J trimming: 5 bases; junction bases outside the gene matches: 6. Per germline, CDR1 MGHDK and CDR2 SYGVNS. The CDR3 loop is CASKGSGGLDTQYF. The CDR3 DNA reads TGTGCCAGCAAGGGTAGCGGGGGGCTAGATACGCAGTATTTT.